These 16 T cell receptor beta chains originate from one sample sequenced in a study of CXCR3-negative and CXCR3-positive naive CD8 T cells. The method, 5' RACE with UMI labels, was used to prepare the TRB cDNA libraries. From the 5' RACE reads, TCRdb lists one entry per CDR3 protein and no DNA. The sample table includes approximately 41,000 distinct CDR3 sequences. What was sequenced was memory CD8+ T cells from blood. The receptors here all came from a human donor in good health. Some clones in this sample may be carry-over from other donors' samples.

The chain employs TRBV29-1 and TRBJ1-2. Germline V gene sequence: CDR1 SQVTM, CDR2 ANQGSEA. This CDR3 spans 12 amino acids. Here the CDR3 reads CSLKEASDGYTF.

The chain is built from TRBV2 and TRBJ1-5; TCRdb's D call, TRBD1, is unchecked because there is no DNA. This CDR3 is built from 20 residues. The germline CDR1 and CDR2 sequences are SNHLY and FYNNEI. The CDR3 protein is CASSEARDWGRTEGNQPQHF. Using reference TRBV2 and TRBJ1-5 for the parts outside the CDR3, the full variable domain is EPEVTQTPSHQVTQMGQEVILRCVPISNHLYFYWYRQILGQKVEFLVSFYNNEISEKSEIFDDQFSVERPDGSNFTLKIRSTKLEDSAMYFCASSEARDWGRTEGNQPQHFGDGTRLSIL.

V usage is TRBV7-8 and J usage is TRBJ2-7. Germline V CDR1 and CDR2: SGHVS, FQNEAQ. The CDR3 is 16 amino acids. The CDR3 is CASSLDVQKGPYEQYF.

This chain joins TRBV29-1 and TRBJ2-3. CDR3 size: 16 residues. Germline V lookup: CDR1 SQVTM, CDR2 ANQGSEA. The CDR3: CSVEVGRFSETDTQYF.

The CDR3 protein is CASSPVSGLTGELFF. This chain connects TRBV7-9 to TRBJ2-2; lacking DNA, the TRBD1 call made by TCRdb goes unchecked. The CDR3 has 15 amino acids. The germline V gene has CDR1 SEHNR and CDR2 FQNEAQ (reference sequence). The variable domain in full, with the rest retrieved from reference TRBV7-9 and TRBJ2-2, is DTGVSQNPRHKITKRGQNVTFRCDPISEHNRLYWYRQTLGQGPEFLTYFQNEAQLEKSRLLSDRFSAERPKGSFSTLEIQRTEQGDSAMYLCASSPVSGLTGELFFGEGSRLTVL.

This CDR3 is CASSDLDPRTGPRGGYTF. The rearrangement uses TRBV9 and TRBJ1-2; as DNA is missing, the TRBD1 call by TCRdb cannot be tested. This CDR3 region has 18 residues. Germline V gene data show CDR1 as SGDLS and CDR2 as YYNGEE.

The chain links TRBV20-1 to TRBJ1-2; lacking DNA, the TRBD1 call made by TCRdb goes unchecked. CDR1 is DFQATT, CDR2 SNEGSKA, per germline (reference sequence). The CDR3 totals 15 residues. The CDR3: CSARAKLAPNYGYTF.

V usage is TRBV10-2 and J usage is TRBJ2-7; TCRdb gives TRBD1 as the D gene, but with no DNA this cannot be confirmed. The CDR3 sequence is 14 residues long. Per germline, CDR1 WSHSY and CDR2 SAAADI. The CDR3 sequence: CASSEMGQLYEQYF.

The chain's CDR3 is CASSPRPYEQYF. The J gene is TRBJ2-7, the V gene TRBV12-3 or TRBV12-4. There are 12 residues in the CDR3.

The rearrangement joins TRBV6-2 or TRBV6-3 to TRBJ2-7; TCRdb names TRBD2, which stays unverified in the absence of DNA. Germline V CDR1 and CDR2: MNHEY, SVGEGT. The CDR3 spans 15 residues. The CDR3 sequence is CASSWTASGTYEQYF.

CDR3: CASSFWQTNYGYTF. The chain carries TRBV12-3 or TRBV12-4 and TRBJ1-2. The CDR3 is 14 residues long.

The chain carries TRBV6-6 and TRBJ2-3; TCRdb designates TRBD1, a call that cannot be tested without DNA. Germline CDR1 MNHNY, CDR2 SVGAGI (reference sequence). The CDR3 covers 19 residues. The CDR3 sequence: CASSYDDPGQGAKTDTQYF.

This chain uses TRBV12-3 or TRBV12-4 with TRBJ2-7; TCRdb's D gene call, TRBD1, goes unchecked for lack of DNA. This CDR3 contains 16 residues. The CDR3 loop is CASSTNSGQSLYEQYF.

V is TRBV7-9 and J is TRBJ1-5; TCRdb gives TRBD1 as the D gene, but with no DNA this cannot be confirmed. The V gene's germline CDR1 is SEHNR and CDR2 FQNEAQ (reference sequence). The CDR3 has 16 amino acids. The CDR3 is CASSIWDGNSNQPQHF.

The chain combines TRBV6-2 or TRBV6-3 with TRBJ2-2; checking the TCRdb D call of TRBD1 is not possible without DNA. CDR1 and CDR2 (germline): MNHEY, SVGEGT. The CDR3 is made up of 20 amino acids. The CDR3 reads CASDRTGTGIDYMNTGELFF.

The chain uses TRBV28 and TRBJ2-6. Per the germline V gene, CDR1 is MDHEN and CDR2 is SYDVKM. CDR3 length equals 16 residues. CDR3 sequence: CASHLGQSSGANVLTF.